Each of the 23 T cell receptor beta chains below was sequenced from the same sample in a study of cytomegalovirus exposure and HLA in healthy donors. Use of 60 Vbeta and 13 Jbeta primers characterized the PCR. TCRdb keeps only in-frame clones here, not all; method: immunoSEQ multiplex PCR. The sample lists 100,000 or so clones; over 60% were seen once. The material sequenced was PBMCs. Every receptor here comes from a female donor in good health and CMV-seronegative.

This clone has a single count. The junction shows a germline mismatch at one end, possibly a read error. This sequence joins TRBV27 and TRBJ2-6; no definite D call. The CDR3 has 15 amino acids. Germline loops: CDR1 MNHEY, CDR2 SMNVEV (reference sequence). Here the CDR3 reads CASSFLGSGPNVLTF. CDR3 DNA: TGTGCCAGCAGTTTCCTTGGCTCTGGGCCCAACGTCCTGACTTTC.

The rearrangement joins TRBV15 to TRBJ1-6; D ambiguous. Trimming took off 0 bases at V and 9 bases at J, with 6 bases between the two ends. CDR1 and CDR2 (germline): LNHNV, YYDKDF (reference sequence). The CDR3 loop spans 13 amino acids. The CDR3 here is CATSRDLSSPLHF. The DNA for the CDR3 is TGTGCCACCAGCAGAGATCTGAGTTCACCCCTCCACTTT.

This clone was counted only a few times. The chain is built from TRBV7-8 and TRBJ1-1; a possible D gene is TRBD1 (5 bases). The CDR3 extends over 15 amino acids. Trimming stripped 0 bases from V and 2 bases from J, with 10 bases between. CDR1 is SGHVS, CDR2 FQNEAQ, per germline. As DNA, the CDR3 is TGTGCCAGCAGCTTAGCGGCAGGACAAAACACTGAAGCTTTCTTT. It translates to CASSLAAGQNTEAFF.

This clone has only a few counts. The CDR3 DNA follows: TGTGCCAGCGCGCCCTCTGGGGCCAACGTCCTGACTTTC. This gives the protein CASAPSGANVLTF. The V call is TRBV27, the J call TRBJ2-6, with unresolved D. The germline V gene encodes CDR1 MNHEY and CDR2 SMNVEV (reference sequence). The CDR3 length is 13 residues. The V and J ends lost 8 bases and 0 bases respectively, with 5 bases between them.

This sequence joins TRBV19 and TRBJ1-1; 7 nucleotides line up with TRBD1. This CDR3 region has 14 residues. Germline V lookup: CDR1 LNHDA, CDR2 SQIVND (reference sequence). The junction had 5 bases not matched to a gene; V was cut back by 4 bases and J by 3 bases. The chain's CDR3 is CASSSDRAYTEAFF. DNA of the CDR3: TGTGCCAGTAGTAGCGACAGGGCGTACACTGAAGCTTTCTTT.

This chain connects TRBV7-9 to TRBJ1-5; a possible D gene is TRBD1 (6 bases). In germline, CDR1 is SEHNR, CDR2 FQNEAQ (reference sequence). Trimming shortened V by 4 bases and J by 5 bases, and 6 bases separated the two germline ends. The CDR3 extends over 12 amino acids. The CDR3 reads CASSSGDQPQHF. CDR3 DNA sequence: TGTGCCAGCAGCTCAGGGGATCAGCCCCAGCATTTT.

This clone came up once. The chain couples TRBV7-9 to TRBJ2-1; D is unclear. Germline V lookup: CDR1 SEHNR, CDR2 FQNEAQ (reference sequence). This CDR3 comprises 17 residues. With 1 base removed from V and 7 bases from J, the gap between germline ends came to 20 bases. The CDR3 nucleotides read TGTGCCAGCAGCTTAGAGAAGAGGTCTGTTGCTTTGAATGAGCAGTTCTTC. Its translation is CASSLEKRSVALNEQFF.

The V gene is TRBV23-1, the J gene TRBJ2-2; D is unresolved. TRBV23-1 is marked as an open reading frame, function uncertain. V was cut by 3 bases and J by 6 bases, with 20 bases left in between. This CDR3 comprises 17 residues. The CDR3 DNA reads TGCGCCAGCAGTCAGCCCTCGGGTCTCCCTTGGTCCGGGGAGCTGTTTTTT. It codes for CASSQPSGLPWSGELFF.

V usage is TRBV4-1 and J usage is TRBJ2-3; the match to TRBD2 covers 9 bases. The CDR3 has 19 amino acids. Germline CDR1 is MGHRA and CDR2 is YSYEKL. V gave up 1 base and J gave up 6 bases; unmatched junction bases: 17. CDR3 sequence reads: CASSQVFRSSGGQRDTQYF. In DNA form, the CDR3 reads TGCGCCAGCAGCCAAGTTTTTAGGTCGAGCGGGGGGCAACGGGATACGCAGTATTTT.

This clone was found once. The genes are TRBV5-1 and TRBJ1-2; 12 bases fit TRBD1. CDR3 length equals 15 residues. Germline trimming cut 4 bases from V and 2 bases from J; bases unmatched to any gene: 3. CDR1 and CDR2 from the germline V gene are SGHRS and YFSETQ. The CDR3 here is CASSRGQGANYGYTF. CDR3 DNA sequence: TGCGCCAGCAGCCGGGGACAGGGGGCGAACTATGGCTACACCTTC.

The chain links TRBV30 to TRBJ2-3; the D gene is possibly TRBD1 (5 bases). The germline V gene encodes CDR1 GTSNPN and CDR2 SVGIG (reference sequence). The germline V and J ends were trimmed by 2 bases and 3 bases, with 12 bases remaining between them. The CDR3 length is 14 residues. The DNA for the CDR3 is TGTGCCTGGAGTAGGGGTAACCCAACAGATACGCAGTATTTT. Protein product: CAWSRGNPTDTQYF.

J is TRBJ1-2 and V is TRBV5-4; D call uncertain. CDR3 size: 13 residues. CDR1 is SGHNT, CDR2 YYREEE, per germline (reference sequence). Trimming left V 7 bases short and J 4 bases short, with 14 bases between. The CDR3 DNA reads TGTGCCAGCCAAACCGCCGCCGGCTATGGCTACACCTTC. As protein: CASQTAAGYGYTF.

This clone was found a few times. J is TRBJ1-2 and V is TRBV11-2; D unclear. V shed 3 bases and J shed 7 bases, with 12 bases lying between them. Germline CDR1 is SGHAT and CDR2 is FQNNGV. The CDR3 is made up of 13 amino acids. CDR3: CASSFITRSGYTF. The DNA for the CDR3 is TGTGCCAGCAGCTTCATTACAAGGAGTGGCTACACCTTC. Variable domain in full (rest from reference TRBV11-2 and TRBJ1-2): EAGVAQSPRYKIIEKRQSVAFWCNPISGHATLYWYQQILGQGPKLLIQFQNNGVVDDSQLPKDRFSAERLKGVDSTLKIQPAKLEDSAVYLCASSFITRSGYTFGSGTRLTVV.

Regarding this clone: Its ends do not fully match the called genes, so a read error is possible. This rearrangement joins TRBV5-4 to TRBJ2-5, with TRBD1 matching over 8 bases. CDR1 is SGHNT and CDR2 is YYREEE in the germline V gene (reference sequence). This CDR3 contains 16 residues. Written as DNA, the CDR3 is TGTGCCAGCAGCTTTCGGACAGGGAGTAACCAAGTGACCCAGTACTTC. This codes for CASSFRTGSNQVTQYF.

V usage is TRBV15 and J usage is TRBJ2-3; D gene unclear. Germline V gene sequence: CDR1 LNHNV, CDR2 YYDKDF (reference sequence). V was shortened by 0 bases and J by 11 bases, with 27 bases between the two germline ends. This CDR3 spans 18 amino acids. CDR3 residues: CATSRERSSKGPHPKQYF. The CDR3 region has the DNA TGTGCCACCAGCAGAGAAAGGAGTAGCAAAGGCCCCCACCCTAAGCAGTATTTT.

This rearrangement joins TRBV6-5 to TRBJ1-1; D may be TRBD1 (6 bases). With 0 bases removed from V and 5 bases from J, the gap between germline ends came to 7 bases. CDR1 and CDR2 from the germline V gene are MNHEY and SVGAGI. This CDR3 is built from 13 residues. The CDR3 sequence: CASSYSRGTEAFF. DNA for the CDR3: TGTGCCAGCAGTTACTCGAGGGGGACTGAAGCTTTCTTT.

This chain connects TRBV2 to TRBJ2-1, with 7 nucleotides matching TRBD1. Germline CDR1 SNHLY, CDR2 FYNNEI. V was clipped by 6 bases and J by 12 bases; unmatched bases: 5. The CDR3 spans 11 residues. The CDR3 DNA follows: TGTGCCAGCAGGGCCAGGGGGAGGCAGTTCTTC. This translates into CASRARGRQFF. The whole variable domain, remainder taken from reference TRBV2 and TRBJ2-1, is EPEVTQTPSHQVTQMGQEVILRCVPISNHLYFYWYRQILGQKVEFLVSFYNNEISEKSEIFDDQFSVERPDGSNFTLKIRSTKLEDSAMYFCASRARGRQFFGPGTRLTVL.

This chain joins TRBV7-9 and TRBJ2-5; 10 positions match TRBD2. The CDR3 runs to 19 residues. V lost 1 base and J lost 3; bases outside the gene matches: 14. Looked up from germline, CDR1 is SEHNR and CDR2 is FQNEAQ (reference sequence). Here the CDR3 reads CASSLGSSGGRGREETQYF. The CDR3 DNA reads as TGTGCCAGCAGCTTAGGATCTAGCGGGGGCCGAGGCAGAGAAGAGACCCAGTACTTC.

This rearrangement joins TRBV7-8 to TRBJ1-5; D possibly corresponds to TRBD1 (5 bases). Germline CDR1 reads SGHVS; CDR2 reads FQNEAQ. The V end was cut by 5 bases, the J end by 4 bases, with 12 bases between. The CDR3 extends over 14 amino acids. The CDR3 spells CASSPSGFNQPQHF. The CDR3 coding sequence is TGTGCCAGCAGCCCTTCAGGGTTTAATCAGCCCCAGCATTTT.

J is TRBJ1-1 and V is TRBV6-4; possible D gene TRBD1, 5 bases. V dropped 3 bases and J dropped 5 bases, with 10 bases sitting between them. Per the germline V gene, CDR1 is MRHNA and CDR2 is SNTAGT. This CDR3 comprises 13 residues. This CDR3 is CASSELEGTEAFF. For the CDR3, the DNA is TGTGCCAGCAGTGAGTTGGAGGGGACTGAAGCTTTCTTT.

The chain uses TRBV27 and TRBJ1-1, with D possibly TRBD1 on 5 matching bases. The CDR3 covers 14 residues. V lost 7 bases, J lost 3 bases, and 15 bases lay in between. Germline values: CDR1 MNHEY, CDR2 SMNVEV (reference sequence). CDR3 in amino acids: CASNSLDSYTEAFF. CDR3 nucleotide sequence: TGTGCCAGCAATTCCCTCGACAGCTACACTGAAGCTTTCTTT.

The chain uses TRBV7-9 and TRBJ2-7; tentatively, D is TRBD2 (5 bases). The V gene's germline CDR1 is SEHNR and CDR2 FQNEAQ (reference sequence). The CDR3 is 13 residues long. V was trimmed by 8 bases and J by 3 bases, leaving 14 bases between them. CDR3 in DNA: TGTGCCAGCGAGAGCGGCGGAAGCTACGAGCAGTACTTC. As protein: CASESGGSYEQYF.

CDR3 region: CASSISGVSGNTIYF. The DNA for the CDR3 is TGTGCCAGTAGTATATCCGGAGTCTCTGGAAACACCATATATTTT. This chain joins TRBV19 and TRBJ1-3; D remains ambiguous. The CDR3 sequence is 15 residues long. Deletions cut 2 bases from V and 0 bases from J, with 8 bases between. CDR1 and CDR2 from the germline V gene are LNHDA and SQIVND (reference sequence).